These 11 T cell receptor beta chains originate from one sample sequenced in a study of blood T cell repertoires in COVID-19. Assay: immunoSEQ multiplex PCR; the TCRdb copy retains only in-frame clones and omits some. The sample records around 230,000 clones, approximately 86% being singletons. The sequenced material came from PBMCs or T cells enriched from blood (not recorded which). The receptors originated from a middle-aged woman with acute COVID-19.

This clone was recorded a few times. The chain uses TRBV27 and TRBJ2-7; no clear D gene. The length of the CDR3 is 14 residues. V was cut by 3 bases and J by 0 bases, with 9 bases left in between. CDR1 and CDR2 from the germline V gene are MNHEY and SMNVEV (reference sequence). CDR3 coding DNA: TGTGCCAGCAGTTTCTCGTATAGCTCCTACGAGCAGTACTTC. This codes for CASSFSYSSYEQYF.

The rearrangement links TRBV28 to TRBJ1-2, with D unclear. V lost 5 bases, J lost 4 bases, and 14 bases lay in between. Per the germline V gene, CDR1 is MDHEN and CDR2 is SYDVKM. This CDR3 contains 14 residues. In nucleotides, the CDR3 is TGTGCCAGCAGTCTCCGGAGGGAGGCCTATGGCTACACCTTC. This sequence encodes CASSLRREAYGYTF.

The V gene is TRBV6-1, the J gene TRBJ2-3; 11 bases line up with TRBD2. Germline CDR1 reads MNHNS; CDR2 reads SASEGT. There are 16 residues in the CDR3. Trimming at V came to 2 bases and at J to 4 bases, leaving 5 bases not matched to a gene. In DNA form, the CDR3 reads TGTGCCAGCAGTGAACTAGCGGGAGGCGGTTCAGATACGCAGTATTTT. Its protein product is CASSELAGGGSDTQYF.

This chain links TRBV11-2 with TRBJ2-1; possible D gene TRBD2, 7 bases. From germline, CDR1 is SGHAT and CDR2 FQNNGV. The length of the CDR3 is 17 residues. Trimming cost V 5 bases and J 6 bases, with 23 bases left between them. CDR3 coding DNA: TGTGCCAGCAGCCTTAACCTCGCGGGAGTAGGGGGCAATGAGCAGTTCTTC. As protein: CASSLNLAGVGGNEQFF.

This chain's CDR3 is CASIHRDRNYGYTF. CDR3 sequence (DNA): TGTGCCAGCATTCACCGGGACAGGAACTATGGCTACACCTTC. This rearrangement joins TRBV2 to TRBJ1-2, with 8 positions matching TRBD1. The CDR3 contains 14 residues. Germline CDR1 SNHLY, CDR2 FYNNEI. V lost 7 bases, J lost 2 bases, and 6 bases stayed unmatched.

As DNA, the CDR3 is TGTGCCAGCAGCCAAGTGGCCACTAGCGGCCACAATGAGCAGTTCTTC. It is translated as CASSQVATSGHNEQFF. V gene TRBV3-1 (or the pseudogene TRBV3-2) combines with J gene TRBJ2-1; 8 nucleotides agree with TRBD2. CDR1 and CDR2 (germline): LGHDT, YNNKEL (reference sequence). The CDR3 spans 16 residues. V trimming: 1 base; J trimming: 5 bases; junction bases outside the gene matches: 7.

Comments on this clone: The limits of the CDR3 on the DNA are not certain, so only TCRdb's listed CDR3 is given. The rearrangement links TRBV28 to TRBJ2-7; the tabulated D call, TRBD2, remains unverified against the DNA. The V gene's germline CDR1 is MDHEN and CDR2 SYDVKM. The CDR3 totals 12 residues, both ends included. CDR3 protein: CASSTSAYEQYF.

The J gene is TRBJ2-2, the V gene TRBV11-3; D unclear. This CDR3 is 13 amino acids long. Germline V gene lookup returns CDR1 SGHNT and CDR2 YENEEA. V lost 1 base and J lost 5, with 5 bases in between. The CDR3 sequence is CASSLVRTGELFF. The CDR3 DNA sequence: TGTGCCAGCAGCTTAGTTAGAACCGGGGAGCTGTTTTTT. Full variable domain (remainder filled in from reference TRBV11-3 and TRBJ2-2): EAGVVQSPRYKIIEKKQPVAFWCNPISGHNTLYWYLQNLGQGPELLIRYENEEAVDDSQLPKDRFSAERLKGVDSTLKIQPAELGDSAVYLCASSLVRTGELFFGEGSRLTVL.

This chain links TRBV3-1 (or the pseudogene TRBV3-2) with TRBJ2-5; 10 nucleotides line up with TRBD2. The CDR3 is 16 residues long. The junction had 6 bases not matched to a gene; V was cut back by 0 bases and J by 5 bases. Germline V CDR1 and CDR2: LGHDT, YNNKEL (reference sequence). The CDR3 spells CASSQDVAGGWETQYF. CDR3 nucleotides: TGTGCCAGCAGCCAAGATGTAGCGGGAGGTTGGGAGACCCAGTACTTC.

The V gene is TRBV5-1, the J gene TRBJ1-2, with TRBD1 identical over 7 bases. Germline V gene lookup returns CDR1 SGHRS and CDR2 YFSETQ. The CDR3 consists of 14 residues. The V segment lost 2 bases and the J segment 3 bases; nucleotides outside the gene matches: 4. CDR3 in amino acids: CASSLGGADYGYTF. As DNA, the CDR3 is TGCGCCAGCAGCTTAGGGGGCGCCGACTATGGCTACACCTTC. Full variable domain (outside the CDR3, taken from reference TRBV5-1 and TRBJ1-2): KAGVTQTPRYLIKTRGQQVTLSCSPISGHRSVSWYQQTPGQGLQFLFEYFSETQRNKGNFPGRFSGRQFSNSRSEMNVSTLELGDSALYLCASSLGGADYGYTFGSGTRLTVV.

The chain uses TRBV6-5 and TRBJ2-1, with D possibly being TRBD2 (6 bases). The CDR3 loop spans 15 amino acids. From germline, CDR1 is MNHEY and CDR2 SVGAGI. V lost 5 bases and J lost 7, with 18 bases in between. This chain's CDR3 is CASSPSGEEGNEQFF. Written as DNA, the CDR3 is TGTGCCAGCAGTCCCTCGGGGGAGGAGGGGAATGAGCAGTTCTTC.